This T cell receptor beta chain was sequenced in a study of blood T cell repertoires in COVID-19. Study summary: T cells, B-cell-depleted T cells, or PBMCs provided the cDNA or gDNA that served as material.

Sequencing used immunoSEQ multiplex PCR; TCRdb keeps in-frame clones, though not all of them. The sample shows under 45,000 clones, about 90% of them seen only once. CDR3 length: 14 residues. The germline V gene encodes CDR1 LNHDA and CDR2 SQIVND (reference sequence). V was clipped by 8 bases and J by 5 bases; unmatched bases: 8. The sequence came from a human donor in a cohort sampled during active COVID-19. The sequenced sample was peripheral blood. V is TRBV19 and J is TRBJ2-2; 7 nucleotides align to TRBD2. The chain's CDR3 is CASGRGRLTGELFF. The CDR3 DNA is TGTGCCAGTGGGAGGGGAAGGCTTACCGGGGAGCTGTTTTTT. Filled out from reference TRBV19 and TRBJ2-2, the complete variable domain reads DGGITQSPKYLFRKEGQNVTLSCEQNLNHDAMYWYRQDPGQGLRLIYYSQIVNDFQKGDIAEGYSVSREKKESFPLTVTSAQKNPTAFYLCASGRGRLTGELFFGEGSRLTVL.